The present T cell receptor (beta chain) was sequenced within a study of T cell responses to AZD1222 COVID-19 vaccine. The method was immunoSEQ multiplex PCR; TCRdb's version includes in-frame clones alone and lacks a portion of them. The data show under 150,000 clones, 70% to 90% seen once. Study-wide results and limits: Spike-specific TCR breadth rose after two AZD1222 doses, and depth rose as well. Donor demographics were predominantly white British with a female majority; clonal diversity may be underestimated.

This clone was seen just once. Its antigen is not known. CDR1 and CDR2 (germline): SGHTA, FQGNSA. This CDR3 is built from 15 residues. V was pared by 3 bases and J by 1 base, with 13 bases between. The receptor was isolated from an adult in good health. This sequence joins TRBV7-2 and TRBJ2-7, with D hard to call. The source was peripheral blood, collected on day 0 of MenACWY control vaccination. In nucleotides, the CDR3 is TGTGCCAGCAGCTTTAGCCGGGTTTCATCCTACGAGCAGTACTTC. Translated: CASSFSRVSSYEQYF.